The sequence of this T cell receptor beta chain was determined in a study of human T cells and chemical hapten exposure. Across the whole study: DPC 0.01% went on the upper back by patch test, with reading at 6 days.

This clonotype was observed a handful of times. The time point denotes: patch test 2, 6 weeks after DPC sensitization. Treatment described: therapeutic diphenylcyclopropenone sensitization with weekly scalp DPC. Germline lookup yields CDR1 SGHNT and CDR2 YENEEA. The CDR3 has 14 amino acids. V was pared by 5 bases and J by 3 bases, with 4 bases of the junction left unmatched. TCRdb fed the RACE reads into MiXCR, producing one record per CDR3 protein. Of 80,000 to 95,000 distinct CDR3 sequences listed, about 11% are singletons. This sequence joins TRBV11-3 and TRBJ2-5; 9 nucleotides align to TRBD1. This sequence originates from a man aged 40-50 years with alopecia areata. Some clones in this sample may be carry-over from other donors' samples. This specimen consisted of whole blood, obtained in connection with sensitization to the hapten diphenylcyclopropenone (DPC). CDR3 in amino acids: CASSPGQGKETQYF. The DNA of the CDR3 is TGTGCCAGCAGCCCTGGACAGGGGAAAGAGACCCAGTACTTC.